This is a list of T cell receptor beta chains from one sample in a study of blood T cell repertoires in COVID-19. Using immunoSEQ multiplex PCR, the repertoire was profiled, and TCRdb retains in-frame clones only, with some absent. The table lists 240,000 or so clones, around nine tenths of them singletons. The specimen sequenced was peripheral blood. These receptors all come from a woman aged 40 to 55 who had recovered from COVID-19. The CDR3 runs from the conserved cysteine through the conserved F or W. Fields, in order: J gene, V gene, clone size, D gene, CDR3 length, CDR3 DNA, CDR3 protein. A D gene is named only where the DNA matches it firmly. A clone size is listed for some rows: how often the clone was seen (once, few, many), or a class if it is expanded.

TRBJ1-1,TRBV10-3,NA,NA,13,TGTGCCACCCGGACAACCATGAACACTGAAGCTTTCTTT,CATRTTMNTEAFF
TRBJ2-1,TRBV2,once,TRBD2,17,TGTGCCAGCGGGGGACTAGCGGGGACCAGCTCCTACAATGAGCAGTTCTTC,CASGGLAGTSSYNEQFF
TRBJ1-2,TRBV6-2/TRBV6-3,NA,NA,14,TGTGCCAGCAGTTACGACGGGGAACGCTATGGCTACACCTTC,CASSYDGERYGYTF
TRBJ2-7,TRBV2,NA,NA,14,TGTGCCAGCATTGGGCGCCAAAGCTCCTACGAGCAGTACTTC,CASIGRQSSYEQYF
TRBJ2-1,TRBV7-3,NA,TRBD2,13,TGTGCCAGCACCCATAGCGGGAGGCATGAGCAGTTCTTC,CASTHSGRHEQFF
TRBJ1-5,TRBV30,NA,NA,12,TGTGCCTGGAGTGCAGGGAATCAGCCCCAGCATTTT,CAWSAGNQPQHF
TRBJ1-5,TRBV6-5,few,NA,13,TGTGCCTGCAGTCCTTTTAGCAATCAGCCCCAGCATTTT,CACSPFSNQPQHF
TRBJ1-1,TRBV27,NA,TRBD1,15,TGTGCCAGCAGTCCCCAGGGGGCCTTCAACACTGAAGCTTTCTTT,CASSPQGAFNTEAFF
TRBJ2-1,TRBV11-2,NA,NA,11,TGTGCCAGCAGCTTGGGGCGGCGACAGTTCTTC,CASSLGRRQFF
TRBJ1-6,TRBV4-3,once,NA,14,TGCGCCAGCAGCCAGCTACAGGGAAATTCACCCCTCCACTTT,CASSQLQGNSPLHF
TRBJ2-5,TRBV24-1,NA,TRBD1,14,TGTGCCACCAAAGGGACAGGGGGTCAAGAGACCCAGTACTTC,CATKGTGGQETQYF
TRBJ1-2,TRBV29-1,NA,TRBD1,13,TGCAGCGTGGCGGGACAGGGGACCTATGGCTACACCTTC,CSVAGQGTYGYTF
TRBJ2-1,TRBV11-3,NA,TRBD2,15,TGTGCCAGCAGCTTGAGCGGGAGTCCCTACAATGAGCAGTTCTTC,CASSLSGSPYNEQFF
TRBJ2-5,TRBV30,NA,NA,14,TGTGCCTGGAGTACCCGGACAGCTCAAGAGACCCAGTACTTC,CAWSTRTAQETQYF
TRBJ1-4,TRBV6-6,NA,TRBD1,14,TGTGCCAGCAGTTACGGACAGGGAAATGAAAAACTGTTTTTT,CASSYGQGNEKLFF
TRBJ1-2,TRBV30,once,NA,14,TGTGCCTGGAATTGGGGGGTGGCTAACTATGGCTACACCTTC,CAWNWGVANYGYTF
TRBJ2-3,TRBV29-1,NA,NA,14,TGCAGCGTTGGGCGAGCGGGCAAAACAGATACGCAGTATTTT,CSVGRAGKTDTQYF
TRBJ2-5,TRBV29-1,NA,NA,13,TGCAGCGTTGATGGAGGGGGCTGGGAGACCCAGTACTTC,CSVDGGGWETQYF
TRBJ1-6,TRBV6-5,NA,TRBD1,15,TGTGCCACGCGGACAGGGGGAGTCGGTAATTCACCCCTCCACTTT,CATRTGGVGNSPLHF
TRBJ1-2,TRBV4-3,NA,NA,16,TGCGCCAGCAGCCAAGTTAGGCGGGCAGTTGGCTATGGCTACACCTTC,CASSQVRRAVGYGYTF
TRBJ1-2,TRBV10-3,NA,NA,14,TGTGCCATCAGTGAGTCCCCAGGCTACTATGGCTACACCTTC,CAISESPGYYGYTF
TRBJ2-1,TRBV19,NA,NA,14,TGTGCCAGTAGTCCCAGGGGGGCCTACAATGAGCAGTTCTTC,CASSPRGAYNEQFF
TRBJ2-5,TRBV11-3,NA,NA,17,TGTGCCAGCAGCTACGGGGAGAGGGAGCGGCCACAAGAGACCCAGTACTTC,CASSYGERERPQETQYF
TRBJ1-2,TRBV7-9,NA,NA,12,TGTGCCAGCAGCTTAGCCCTCCCTGGCTACACCTTC,CASSLALPGYTF
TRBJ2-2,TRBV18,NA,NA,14,TGTGCCACCAAGGACTTATCTGACACCGGGGAGCTGTTTTTT,CATKDLSDTGELFF
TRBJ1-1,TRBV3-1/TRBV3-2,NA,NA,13,TGTGCCAGCAGCCACGGCCCGGGCACTGAAGCTTTCTTT,CASSHGPGTEAFF
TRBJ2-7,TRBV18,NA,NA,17,TGTGCCAGCTCACCCGTGGGAGGCAGCCTAAGCTCCTACGAGCAGTACTTC,CASSPVGGSLSSYEQYF
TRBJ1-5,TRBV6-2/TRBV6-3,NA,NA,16,TGTGCCAGCAGTTTCCGGGGGGCCCCTAGCAATCAGCCCCAGCATTTT,CASSFRGAPSNQPQHF
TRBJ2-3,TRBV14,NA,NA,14,TGTGCCAGCAGCCAAGAGTGGAGTTTGCGTACGCAGTATTTT,CASSQEWSLRTQYF
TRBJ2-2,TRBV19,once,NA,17,TGTGCCAGTAGTTTCCCCCAGGGGCCCGCGAACACCGGGGAGCTGTTTTTT,CASSFPQGPANTGELFF
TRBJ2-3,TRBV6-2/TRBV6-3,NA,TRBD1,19,TGTGCCAGCAGTTACACCATCGATCGCGTGGACAGGGCCACAGATACGCAGTATTTT,CASSYTIDRVDRATDTQYF
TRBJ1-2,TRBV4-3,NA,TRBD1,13,TGCGCCAGCAGCCCCCAGACAGGGTTGGGCTACACCTTC,CASSPQTGLGYTF
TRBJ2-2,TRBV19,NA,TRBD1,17,TGTGCCAGTAGCCCCCTCCCGGGACAGGGGGGTGCCGGGGAGCTGTTTTTT,CASSPLPGQGGAGELFF
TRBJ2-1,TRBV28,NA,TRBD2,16,TGTGCCAGCAGTTGGGGGGGTTCCCCATCCTACAATGAGCAGTTCTTC,CASSWGGSPSYNEQFF
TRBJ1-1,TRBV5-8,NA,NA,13,TGTGCCAGCAGCTTGGGCGCGCCGGGTGGAGCTTTCTTT,CASSLGAPGGAFF
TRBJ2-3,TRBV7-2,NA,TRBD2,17,TGTGCCAGCAGCTTAGACGTATTAGCGGGAGTTAGAGATACGCAGTATTTT,CASSLDVLAGVRDTQYF
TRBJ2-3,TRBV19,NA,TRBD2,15,TGTGCCAGTGCCGGGGGGGCGCGTAGCACAGATACGCAGTATTTT,CASAGGARSTDTQYF
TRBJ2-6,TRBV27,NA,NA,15,TGTGCCAGCAGGGGCCGGCACTCTGGGGCCAACGTCCTGACTTTC,CASRGRHSGANVLTF
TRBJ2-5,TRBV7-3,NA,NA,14,TGTGCCAGCAGCTTAGAGCGCCCCCCGGGGACCCAGTACTTC,CASSLERPPGTQYF
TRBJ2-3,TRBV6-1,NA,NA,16,TGTGCCAGCAGTGAATGGGTAGCGAGTAGCACAGATACGCAGTATTTT,CASSEWVASSTDTQYF
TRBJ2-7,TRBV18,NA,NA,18,TGTGCCAGCTCACCGGTGGAGTGGATCGCCCCCGGGGTGGCCGAGCAGTACTTC,CASSPVEWIAPGVAEQYF
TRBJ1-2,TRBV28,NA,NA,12,TGTGCCAGCAGTCCCGGGGTCTATGGCTACACCTTC,CASSPGVYGYTF
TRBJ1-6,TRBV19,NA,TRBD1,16,TGTGCCAGTAGTACACCGGGACAGGGAAGTCGTTCACCCCTCCACTTT,CASSTPGQGSRSPLHF
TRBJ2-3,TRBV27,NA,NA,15,TGTGCCAGCAGGCAAGGCCTCGGGAGCACAGATACGCAGTATTTT,CASRQGLGSTDTQYF